This entry features one T cell receptor beta chain sequence. Clones were read by immunoSEQ multiplex PCR, and TCRdb kept only the in-frame ones, dropping some. The sample records millions of clones, roughly 92% being singletons. The source of the sample is a study of shared clonotypes between healthy human individuals. The CDR3 totals 14 residues. V gave up 6 bases and J gave up 4 bases, with 15 bases separating them. Germline V gives CDR1 SNHLY, CDR2 FYNNEI. The sequence derives from a man aged 18-30 years in good health. The sequencing sample was made of naive CD4+ T cells sorted from blood. Sample subset: CD45RA+ positively selected. The chain recombines TRBV2 with TRBJ1-1; possibly TRBD1 for D (6 bases). This CDR3 is CASSVNRVATEAFF. The DNA for the CDR3 is TGTGCCAGCAGCGTGAACAGGGTCGCCACTGAAGCTTTCTTT.